This TCR beta chain is from a study of beta chain features in type 1 diabetes. Study-wide background: Sorted cells examined across all samples numbered some 98 million. Study-level results: Unsettled here was the matter of whether HLA type influences TCRB rearrangement.

Every isolated RNA sample was fully reverse transcribed, so sequencing captured expressed TCRB transcripts. Sequencing of naive, central memory and regulatory T cell samples gave an average of around 3.5 million reads. TCRdb keeps only in-frame clones here, not all; method: immunoSEQ multiplex PCR. The sample has fewer than 650,000 clones, around 15% seen once. Populations isolated by sorting all had purity greater than 95%. Regarding this clone: Antigen specificity is unknown.

The origin of this receptor is a man in his late teens or twenties in good health. Sequenced: naive CD4+ T cells from blood.

CDR3 amino acids: CANSETGTGLSGYTF. The DNA of the CDR3 is TGTGCCAACTCAGAAACCGGGACAGGGTTGTCTGGCTACACCTTC. The chain joins TRBV28 to TRBJ1-2; the match to TRBD1 covers 9 bases. This CDR3 contains 15 residues. Germline CDR1 and CDR2: MDHEN and SYDVKM. With V trimmed by 10 bases and J by 7 bases, 16 bases remained unmatched.